The text below deals with one T cell receptor (beta chain). Its antigen remains unidentified. The junction and the germline gene differ at one end; a read error may be behind it. The CDR3 extends 3 residues past the end of the read, so its final part is completed from the germline J gene. The sample holds other DNA sequences that translate to the same CDR3. From cysteine to phenylalanine, the CDR3 is 14 amino acids long. The 33 bases shown cover part of the CDR3, and their frame starts at base 1. CDR1 is given as SGHVS and CDR2 as FQNEAQ, both from the germline V gene. The data derive from a study of T cells in women clearing cervical HPV infection (dated by TCRdb to the late 2010s). Describing the broader study: Cases were 25 women with histologically confirmed HPV16-related CIN3 or worse, including 2 invasive cancers. The controls were 25 or so women whose single incident HPV16 infection cleared within 12 months with no development of precancer or cancer. Blood from cases was collected at the visit at which the lesion was first identified, whereas blood from controls was collected once infection was no longer detected. For cases, the median interval between lesion detection and blood sampling was more than 130 days, with an interquartile range of roughly 80 to 230 days. Since only a few of the women had HLA typing available, the possibility that HLA type was acting as a confounder could not be ruled out. An exploratory proof-of-principle case-control study, nested within the Guanacaste HPV Natural History Study in Costa Rica, was conducted to compare TCR repertoires across cervical HPV16 outcomes. Cases and controls were matched on year of sample collection and on age within five years. Cases had a median age of almost 35 years and controls had a median age of around 41, with no significant differences in baseline characteristics. The parent cohort enrolled approximately 9,200 women aged 18 or older in Guanacaste, Costa Rica, during about 1992 to 1995 and followed them for over six years. Five blinded duplicates per group were added as quality controls, giving about 60 samples: approximately 50 participants and 10 replicates. Overall study results and their limits: TCR repertoire richness was significantly higher in CIN3+ cases than in controls across sequencing depths, while evenness did not differ. Random forest classifiers that combined richness and V gene abundances separated cases from controls with an estimated AUC of less than 0.85. Whether associations preceded infection or resulted from infection could not be shown with the cross-sectional design, and effector/memory subsets and HPV-specific T cells were not isolated. TRBV6-7 relative abundance was lower in cases than in controls (around 0.11% versus 0.16%; Bonferroni P = 0.0008). T-cell numbers per sample were unknown, so richness differences could reflect varying T-cell content rather than repertoire biology.

Every participant had a single incident cervical HPV16 infection, and prevalent HPV16 infections were excluded. Cervical HPV DNA was detected with MY09/MY11 PCR, and genotyping was done by dot-blot hybridization. Under 17 mL of heparinized blood was centrifuged, after which the buffy coat was aliquoted, frozen at -30 degrees C, and then stored at -80 degrees C. Genomic DNA was extracted from buffy coat specimens using QIAGEN kits. TCR beta CDR3 regions were amplified by multiplex PCR using the immunoSEQ assay from an average of approximately 1,200 ng genomic DNA per sample. Primer bias was corrected in the assay by using a complete synthetic TCR repertoire to establish an amplification baseline. Amplicons were sequenced on the Illumina platform. In the source study's methods: Sequences were error-corrected by clustering with frequency ratios and a modified nearest-neighbor algorithm, then analyzed in the immunoSEQ Analyzer with IMGT gene definitions. TCR richness and evenness were averaged over 20 rarefaction repeats at each rarefaction depth, excluding samples with fewer sequences than the depth. V, D and J gene relative abundances were compared between groups with Wilcoxon rank sum tests, applying FDR correction. Blinded duplicates gave an intraclass correlation of around 96% for TCR richness and an average of roughly 76% across 70 or so gene segments. TCRdb re-hosts the immuneACCESS table, in-frame sequences only. Its copies lack some clones; in the studies checked, an unresolved V gene accounts for under half of them, and the cause for the rest is not known. The V and J calls and clone size were taken over from that table, and D and trimming were inferred from the DNA. The table for this sample records under 45,000 clones. The ten most abundant clones make up approximately 1.4% of the sample.

This clonotype was obtained from a woman aged 18 to 69 with a cervical HPV16 infection that either progressed to CIN3+ or cleared (not recorded which). Sequencing used blood buffy coat. The sequence links TRBV7-8 to TRBJ1-3; the junction holds 7 bases that match TRBD1. CDR3 bases read: TGTGCCAGCAGCATCCGGGACAGTGGAAACACG. Its amino acids are CASSIRDSGNT. The whole CDR3 is CASSIRDSGNTIYF. Beyond the CDR3, the reference TRBV7-8 and TRBJ1-3 genes provide the residues; the full variable domain reads: GAGVSQSPRYKVAKRGQDVALRCDPISGHVSLFWYQQALGQGPEFLTYFQNEAQLDKSGLPSDRFFAERPEGSVSTLKIQRTQQEDSAVYLCASSIRDSGNTIYFGEGSWLTVV.